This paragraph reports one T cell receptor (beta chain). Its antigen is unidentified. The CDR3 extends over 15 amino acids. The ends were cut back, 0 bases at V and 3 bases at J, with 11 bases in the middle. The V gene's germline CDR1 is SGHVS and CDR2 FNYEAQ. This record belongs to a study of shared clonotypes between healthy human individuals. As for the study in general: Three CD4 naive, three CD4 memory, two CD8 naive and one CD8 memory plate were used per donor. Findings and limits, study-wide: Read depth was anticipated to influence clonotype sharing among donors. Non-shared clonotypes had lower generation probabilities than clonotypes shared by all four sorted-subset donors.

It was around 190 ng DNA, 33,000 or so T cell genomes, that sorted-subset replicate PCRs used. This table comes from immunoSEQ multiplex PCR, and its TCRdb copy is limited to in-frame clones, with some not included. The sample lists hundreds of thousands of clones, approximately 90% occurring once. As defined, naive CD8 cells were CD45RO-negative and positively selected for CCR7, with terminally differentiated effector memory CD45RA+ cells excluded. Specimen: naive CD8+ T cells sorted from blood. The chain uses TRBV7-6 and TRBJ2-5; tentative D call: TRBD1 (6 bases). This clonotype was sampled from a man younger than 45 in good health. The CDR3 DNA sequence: TGTGCCAGCAGCTTAGCAGCCTACAGGGAAGAGACCCAGTACTTC. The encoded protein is CASSLAAYREETQYF.